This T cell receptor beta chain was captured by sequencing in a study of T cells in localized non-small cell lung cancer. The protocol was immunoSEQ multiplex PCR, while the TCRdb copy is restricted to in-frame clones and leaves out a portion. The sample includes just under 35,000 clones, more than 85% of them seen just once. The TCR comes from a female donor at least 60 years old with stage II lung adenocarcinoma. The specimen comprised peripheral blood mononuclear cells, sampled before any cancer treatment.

The CDR3 reads CASSYFGTGESYNEQFF. In DNA form, the CDR3 reads TGCGCCAGCAGCTACTTTGGGACAGGGGAATCCTACAATGAGCAGTTCTTC. The V gene is TRBV5-1, the J gene TRBJ2-1, with 10 nucleotides matching TRBD1. Germline V lookup: CDR1 SGHRS, CDR2 YFSETQ. The V segment lost 3 bases and the J segment 1 base; nucleotides outside the gene matches: 7. The CDR3 runs to 17 residues.